The 3 T cell receptor beta chains listed next were all sequenced from one sample in a study of cytomegalovirus exposure and HLA in healthy donors. Researchers ran the PCR with 60 Vbeta and 13 Jbeta primers. Profiled with immunoSEQ multiplex PCR; TCRdb holds only in-frame clones, not every one. The sample records 140,000 or so clones, about four fifths being singletons. Source material: PBMCs. These receptors all come from a man aged 40-50 years in good health and CMV-seronegative.

This clone appeared once. V and J are TRBV7-2 and TRBJ2-3; D unclear. The CDR3 has 17 residues. Per germline, CDR1 SGHTA and CDR2 FQGNSA. The ends were cut back, 0 bases at V and 0 bases at J, with 13 bases in the middle. CDR3 sequence (DNA): TGTGCCAGCAGCTTAGCCGCGCCAGGAACTAGCACAGATACGCAGTATTTT. This gives the protein CASSLAAPGTSTDTQYF. Full variable domain (remainder filled in from reference TRBV7-2 and TRBJ2-3): GAGVSQSPSNKVTEKGKDVELRCDPISGHTALYWYRQSLGQGLEFLIYFQGNSAPDKSGLPSDRFSAERTGGSVSTLTIQRTQQEDSAVYLCASSLAAPGTSTDTQYFGPGTRLTVL.

This sequence joins TRBV18 and TRBJ1-5; TRBD1 might be the D (6 bases). CDR1 is KGHSH and CDR2 is LQKENI in the germline V gene. There are 14 residues in the CDR3. The V end lost 3 bases, the J end lost 6 bases, and 12 bases lay between the germline ends. The CDR3 loop reads CASSPPIQGQPQHF. The CDR3 DNA reads TGTGCCAGCTCACCTCCTATACAGGGTCAGCCCCAGCATTTT.

This chain links TRBV7-7 with TRBJ2-1, with TRBD1 matching over 7 bases. The CDR3 covers 14 residues. In germline, CDR1 is SSHAT, CDR2 FNYEAQ (reference sequence). After removal of 2 bases from V and 7 bases from J, the junction contained 5 bases not matched to a gene. The CDR3 DNA follows: TGTGCCAGCAGCTTATCGACAGGGTCGAATGAGCAGTTCTTC. Its protein product is CASSLSTGSNEQFF.